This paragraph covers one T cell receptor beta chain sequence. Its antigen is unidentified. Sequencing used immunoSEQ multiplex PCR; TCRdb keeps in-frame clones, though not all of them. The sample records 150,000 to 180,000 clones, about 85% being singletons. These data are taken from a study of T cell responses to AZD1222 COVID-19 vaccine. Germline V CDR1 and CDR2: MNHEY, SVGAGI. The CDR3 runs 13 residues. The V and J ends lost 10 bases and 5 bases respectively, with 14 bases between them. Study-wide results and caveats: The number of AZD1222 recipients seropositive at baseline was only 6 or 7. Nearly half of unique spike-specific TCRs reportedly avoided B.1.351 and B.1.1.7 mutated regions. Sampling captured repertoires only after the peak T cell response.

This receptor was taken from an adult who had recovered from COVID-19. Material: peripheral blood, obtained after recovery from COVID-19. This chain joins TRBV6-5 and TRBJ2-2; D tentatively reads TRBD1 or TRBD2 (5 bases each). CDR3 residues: CATVREGTGELFF. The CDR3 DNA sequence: TGTGCCACAGTGAGAGAGGGGACCGGGGAGCTGTTTTTT.